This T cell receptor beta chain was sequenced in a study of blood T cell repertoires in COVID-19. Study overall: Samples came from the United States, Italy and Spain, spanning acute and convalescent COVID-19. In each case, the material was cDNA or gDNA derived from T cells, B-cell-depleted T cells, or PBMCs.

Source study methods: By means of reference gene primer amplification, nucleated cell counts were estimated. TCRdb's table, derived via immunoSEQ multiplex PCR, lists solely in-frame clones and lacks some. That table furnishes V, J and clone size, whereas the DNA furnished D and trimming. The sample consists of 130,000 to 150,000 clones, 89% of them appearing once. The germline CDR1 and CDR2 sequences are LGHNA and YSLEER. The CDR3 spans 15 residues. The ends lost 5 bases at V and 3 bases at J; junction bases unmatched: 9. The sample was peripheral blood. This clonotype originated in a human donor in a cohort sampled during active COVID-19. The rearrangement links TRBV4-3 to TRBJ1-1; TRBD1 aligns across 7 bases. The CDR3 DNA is TGCGCCAGCAGCTTTTACAGGGGAGGTTACACTGAAGCTTTCTTT. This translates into CASSFYRGGYTEAFF.